This TCR beta chain was recovered during a study of T cells after yellow fever vaccination. As to this clonotype: Its antigen is not identified.

Study-wide results and limits: Researchers report a weaker secondary response that nonetheless peaked faster, day 5 versus 15. Abundant contaminating clonotypes from the bulk population could appear in FACS-sorted repertoires.

The study made its TCR cDNA through 5'RACE template switching. That step introduced a universal primer site along with UMIs. TCRdb fed the 5' RACE reads into MiXCR, producing one record per CDR3 protein. The table has about 300,000 distinct CDR3 sequences, about 6.6% seen once. Germline CDR1 SGHNT, CDR2 YYREEE (reference sequence). Trimming took off 4 bases at V and 0 bases at J, with 13 bases between the two ends. The CDR3 covers 15 residues. The origin of this receptor is a man aged 18 to 30 who received the YFV17D yellow fever vaccine. V is TRBV5-4 and J is TRBJ1-1, with D possibly matching TRBD1 (6 bases). The sample consisted of PBMCs, taken roughly 46 days after the first yellow fever vaccination. The CDR3 region is CASSGPDSLNTEAFF. Here the CDR3 DNA reads TGTGCCAGCAGCGGACCGGACAGCTTGAACACTGAAGCTTTCTTT.